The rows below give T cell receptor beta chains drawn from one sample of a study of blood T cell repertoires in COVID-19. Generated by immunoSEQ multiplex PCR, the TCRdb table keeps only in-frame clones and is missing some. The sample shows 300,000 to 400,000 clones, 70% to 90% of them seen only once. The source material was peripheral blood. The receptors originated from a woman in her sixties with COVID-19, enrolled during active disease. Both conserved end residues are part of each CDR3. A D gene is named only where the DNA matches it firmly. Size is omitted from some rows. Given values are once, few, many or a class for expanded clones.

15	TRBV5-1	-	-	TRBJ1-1	CASTRSGGGNTEAFF	TGCGCCAGCACCCGGTCGGGGGGAGGGAATACTGAAGCTTTCTTT
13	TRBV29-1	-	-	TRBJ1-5	CSVVIRGNQPQHF	TGCAGCGTTGTAATTCGGGGTAATCAGCCCCAGCATTTT
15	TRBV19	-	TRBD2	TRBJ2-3	CASSKASGGTDTQYF	TGTGCCAGTAGTAAGGCTAGCGGGGGCACAGATACGCAGTATTTT
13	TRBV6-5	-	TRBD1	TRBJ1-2	CASRAGTGNGYTF	TGTGCCAGCAGAGCAGGGACAGGGAATGGCTACACCTTC
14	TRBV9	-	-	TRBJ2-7	CASSVVPARDEQYF	TGTGCCAGCAGCGTAGTGCCGGCCAGGGACGAGCAGTACTTC
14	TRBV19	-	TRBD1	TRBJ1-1	CASSPYRGRTEAFF	TGTGCCAGTAGCCCCTACAGGGGGCGGACTGAAGCTTTCTTT
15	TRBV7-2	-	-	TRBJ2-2	CASSLVSAVTGELFF	TGTGCCAGCAGCTTAGTTTCTGCGGTTACCGGGGAGCTGTTTTTT
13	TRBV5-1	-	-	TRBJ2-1	CASSVEGVNEQFF	TGCGCCAGCAGCGTGGAGGGGGTGAATGAGCAGTTCTTC
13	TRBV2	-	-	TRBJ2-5	CASSDSELETQYF	TGTGCCAGCTCGGACAGCGAACTGGAGACCCAGTACTTC
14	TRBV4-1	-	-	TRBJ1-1	CASSPRSVNTEAFF	TGCGCCAGCAGCCCTCGGTCGGTGAACACTGAAGCTTTCTTT
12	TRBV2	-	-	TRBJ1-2	CASIAADWGYTF	TGTGCCAGCATCGCCGCGGACTGGGGCTACACCTTC
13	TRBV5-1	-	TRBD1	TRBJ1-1	CASSRTGADEAFF	TGCGCCAGCAGCAGGACAGGGGCGGATGAAGCTTTCTTT
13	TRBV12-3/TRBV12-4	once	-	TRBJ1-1	CASSLVPNTEAFF	TGTGCCAGCAGTTTAGTCCCTAACACTGAAGCTTTCTTT
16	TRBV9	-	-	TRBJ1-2	CASSLWGTDGPMGRTF	TGTGCCAGCAGCCTGTGGGGCACGGACGGCCCTATGGGGAGGACCTTC
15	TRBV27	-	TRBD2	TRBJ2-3	CASSSRGGERDTQYF	TGTGCCAGCAGTTCCCGGGGGGGCGAGAGAGATACGCAGTATTTT
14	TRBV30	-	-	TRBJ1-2	CAWTRPRANYGYTF	TGTGCCTGGACCCGACCTAGAGCTAACTATGGCTACACCTTC
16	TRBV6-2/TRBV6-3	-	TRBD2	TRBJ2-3	CASSPPPGLPTDTQYF	TGTGCCAGCAGCCCTCCCCCGGGACTACCCACAGATACGCAGTATTTT
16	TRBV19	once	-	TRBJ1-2	CASRPQLRQRMVGYTF	TGTGCCAGTAGGCCACAACTCAGACAGCGTATGGTGGGCTACACCTTC
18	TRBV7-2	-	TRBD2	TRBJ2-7	CASSLEGLSGGALYEQYF	TGTGCCAGCAGCTTAGAGGGGCTCAGCGGGGGTGCTCTCTACGAGCAGTACTTC
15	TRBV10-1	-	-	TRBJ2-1	CASSESGAGTNEQFF	TGCGCCAGCAGTGAGTCGGGGGCAGGGACCAATGAGCAGTTCTTC
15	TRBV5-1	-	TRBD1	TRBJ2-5	CASSLGTGTQETQYF	TGCGCCAGCAGTCTCGGGACAGGCACTCAAGAGACCCAGTACTTC
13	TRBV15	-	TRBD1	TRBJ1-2	CATSRDRSYGYTF	TGTGCCACCAGCAGGGACAGGTCCTATGGCTACACCTTC
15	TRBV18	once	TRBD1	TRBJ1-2	CASSRRAGGADGYTF	TGTGCCAGCTCACGTCGGGCAGGGGGCGCGGATGGCTACACCTTC
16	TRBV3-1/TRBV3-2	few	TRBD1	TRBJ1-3	CASSQRQGALGNTIYF	TGTGCCAGCAGCCAAAGACAGGGGGCGCTTGGAAACACCATATATTTT
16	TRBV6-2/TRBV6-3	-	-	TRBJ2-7	CASSPYLSVGRYEQYF	TGTGCCAGCAGCCCCTACCTCAGTGTGGGCCGTTACGAGCAGTACTTC
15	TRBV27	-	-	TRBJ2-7	CASSLLGVSVYEQYF	TGTGCCAGCAGTCTCCTAGGCGTGAGTGTCTACGAGCAGTACTTC